This TCR beta chain was sequenced in a study of response to subunit inactivated influenza vaccine (dated by TCRdb to 2016 to 2019). With respect to the entire study: To follow how T cells responded to a trivalent subunit inactivated influenza vaccine, the researchers relied on deep quantitative profiling of the T cell receptor repertoire. What the authors observed across the whole study: The authors suggested that each seasonal influenza vaccination may recruit only a limited number of new T cells.

CDR1 and CDR2 are read off the germline V gene (reference sequence) as SEHNR and FQNEAQ. The CDR3 runs 13 residues from the cysteine to the phenylalanine. Solely the CDR3 DNA is kept, with 39 bases framed from the first base. The junction carries 10 bases between V and J, which are trimmed by 8 bases and 0 bases respectively. Libraries were built with RT-PCR. This sample was sequenced with an Illumina HiSeq 2500. TCRdb reprocessing: public reads trimmed at Q25 with fastp, clones called with MiXCR, in-frame beta chains kept. Rows merge per CDR3 protein into single entries with the most common DNA and genes. The sample table lists 550,000 to 650,000 distinct CDR3 sequences, 12% of them with a count of one. The ten largest clones add up to 10% to 13% of the sample. The sample holds a few counts of this clonotype. The antigen this receptor binds is unknown. Per-base quality was not reported, and no clone a single base away is much larger than it.

Sequenced material: PBMCs from blood, taken on the day of vaccination. This receptor was identified in a man aged 50-60 years who received an inactivated influenza vaccine. Donor details come from another sample of the same person, matched by shared clones. The sequence joins TRBV7-9 to TRBJ2-5; TRBD1 could be the D gene, as 6 bases match. The bases read TGTGCCAGCGAAGGACAGAACCAAGAGACCCAGTACTTC. It translates to CASEGQNQETQYF.